The 28 T cell receptor beta chains given below trace back to one sample, sequenced in a study of blood T cell repertoires in COVID-19. TCRdb's table, derived via immunoSEQ multiplex PCR, lists solely in-frame clones and lacks some. The data contain approximately 350,000 clones, 89% of them singletons. The sample taken for sequencing was peripheral blood. All receptors derive from a man aged 35-49 years with acute or convalescent COVID-19.

The chain employs TRBV9 and TRBJ1-2, with 9 bases that match TRBD1. CDR3 length: 16 amino acids. The germline V gene has CDR1 SGDLS and CDR2 YYNGEE. V lost 2 bases, J lost 8 bases, and 13 bases stayed unmatched. Here the CDR3 reads CASSVAQGAGTGGYTF. The CDR3 nucleotides are TGTGCCAGCAGCGTGGCACAGGGGGCCGGAACTGGGGGCTACACCTTC.

The chain couples TRBV19 to TRBJ2-5; D uncertain. Germline V CDR1 and CDR2: LNHDA, SQIVND (reference sequence). The V end lost 10 bases, the J end lost 5 bases, and 17 bases lay between the germline ends. The CDR3 loop spans 13 amino acids. This CDR3 reads CATHNEARETQYF. CDR3 DNA sequence: TGTGCCACCCACAACGAGGCGAGGGAGACCCAGTACTTC.

The sample holds one count of this clone. The chain is built from TRBV28 and TRBJ1-1, with D unclear. The germline V gene has CDR1 MDHEN and CDR2 SYDVKM. Between the trimmed V and J ends, which lost 7 bases and 5 bases, there was a span of 17 bases. This CDR3 is built from 14 residues. CDR3 protein: CASNLTPPRTEAFF. For the CDR3, the DNA is TGTGCCAGCAACTTAACCCCCCCGAGGACTGAAGCTTTCTTT.

The chain is built from TRBV19 and TRBJ2-3; 15 bases are shared with TRBD2. The CDR3 extends over 17 amino acids. Trimming took 5 bases from V and 5 from J; bases not matched to a gene: 8. The germline gives CDR1 LNHDA, CDR2 SQIVND (reference sequence). The CDR3 sequence is CASSLGLAGGPGDTQYF. CDR3 DNA sequence: TGTGCCAGTAGTCTCGGACTAGCGGGAGGGCCTGGAGATACGCAGTATTTT.

The rearrangement joins TRBV19 to TRBJ1-2, with D maybe TRBD1 (5 bases). This CDR3 is 15 amino acids long. CDR1 is LNHDA, CDR2 SQIVND, per germline (reference sequence). The V end lost 7 bases, the J end lost 8 bases, and 23 bases lay between the germline ends. CDR3 nucleotide sequence: TGTGCCAGTATGCCGGGCCCCTTAAAGGGACTCGGCTACACCTTC. Translation: CASMPGPLKGLGYTF.

The rearrangement links TRBV18 to TRBJ1-2; a possible D gene is TRBD1 (6 bases). The CDR3 has 17 amino acids. V was trimmed by 2 bases and J by 4 bases, leaving 20 bases between them. Per germline, CDR1 KGHSH and CDR2 LQKENI. CDR3 DNA: TGTGCCAGCTCACCAAGGGCAGGGGAATCAGGAATCTATGGCTACACCTTC. It codes for CASSPRAGESGIYGYTF.

In this sample, this clone turned up once. The rearrangement uses TRBV6-5 and TRBJ2-1; the D gene is possibly TRBD1 (5 bases). Trimming left V 0 bases short and J 4 bases short, with 13 bases between. The CDR3 totals 16 residues. Looked up from germline, CDR1 is MNHEY and CDR2 is SVGAGI. CDR3 DNA: TGTGCCAGCAGTTACTCGTTTCTGACAGAGTACAATGAGCAGTTCTTC. Encoded protein: CASSYSFLTEYNEQFF.

The chain carries TRBV28 and TRBJ1-4, with D maybe TRBD1 (5 bases). Germline-derived CDR1 and CDR2 are MDHEN and SYDVKM. The ends were cut back, 4 bases at V and 5 bases at J, with 11 bases in the middle. This CDR3 has 14 residues. The CDR3 DNA reads TGTGCCAGCAGTTCCGGGACTCAGAATGAAAAACTGTTTTTT. Protein product: CASSSGTQNEKLFF.

The CDR3 DNA reads as TGTGCCATCTGGGAGGGCGTGGGTCGCAGCTCCTACGAGCAGTACTTC. Translated, it gives CAIWEGVGRSSYEQYF. This chain links TRBV10-3 with TRBJ2-7; 7 nucleotides line up with TRBD2. Germline values: CDR1 ENHRY, CDR2 SYGVKD. The CDR3 has 16 amino acids. Losses at the gene ends were 8 bases for V and 0 bases for J; bases not matched to a gene: 13.

This chain connects TRBV10-3 to TRBJ2-1, with D possibly matching TRBD2 (6 bases). The CDR3 is 14 residues long. The germline V gene encodes CDR1 ENHRY and CDR2 SYGVKD. Trimming pared 6 bases from V and 8 bases from J, leaving 17 bases between. The CDR3 loop is CAISPAGTDDEQFF. The CDR3 region has the DNA TGTGCCATCAGCCCGGCGGGGACCGACGATGAGCAGTTCTTC.

CDR3 residues: CASSPAGQGGRGYTF. Written as DNA, the CDR3 is TGCGCCAGCAGCCCCGCCGGACAGGGCGGACGTGGCTACACCTTC. The chain joins TRBV5-1 to TRBJ1-2; the match to TRBD1 covers 8 bases. This CDR3 comprises 15 residues. Trimming took 4 bases from V and 7 from J; bases not matched to a gene: 12. CDR1 SGHRS and CDR2 YFSETQ come from the germline V gene.

The gene calls are TRBV6-6 and TRBJ1-2; TRBD1 is a possible D gene (6 bases). V was cut by 4 bases and J by 5 bases, with 17 bases left in between. Germline CDR1 and CDR2: MNHNY and SVGAGI (reference sequence). The CDR3 length is 15 residues. CDR3 DNA: TGTGCCAGCAGTTGGGACCCCCGGGACATGTATGGCTACACCTTC. Amino acids: CASSWDPRDMYGYTF.

The chain combines TRBV7-2 with TRBJ1-5, with D perhaps TRBD1 (5 bases). The germline CDR1 and CDR2 sequences are SGHTA and FQGNSA. V gave up 1 base and J gave up 5 bases, with 12 bases separating them. CDR3 length equals 15 residues. For the CDR3, the DNA is TGTGCCAGCAGCTTAGTTCCAGGGATAGATCAGCCCCAGCATTTT. Translation gives CASSLVPGIDQPQHF. The full variable domain, with the rest looked up from reference TRBV7-2 and TRBJ1-5, is GAGVSQSPSNKVTEKGKDVELRCDPISGHTALYWYRQSLGQGLEFLIYFQGNSAPDKSGLPSDRFSAERTGGSVSTLTIQRTQQEDSAVYLCASSLVPGIDQPQHFGDGTRLSIL.

The J gene is TRBJ2-5, the V gene TRBV9; a weak D match, TRBD1 (7 bases). V lost 4 bases and J lost 1, with 14 bases in between. This CDR3 is built from 15 residues. Germline CDR1 and CDR2: SGDLS and YYNGEE. In nucleotides, the CDR3 is TGTGCCAGCAGCCCAGGGGGGCAGATCCAAGAGACCCAGTACTTC. This encodes CASSPGGQIQETQYF.

The J gene is TRBJ2-3, the V gene TRBV7-9; 7 nucleotides line up with TRBD2. This CDR3 has 15 amino acids. The germline V gene has CDR1 SEHNR and CDR2 FQNEAQ (reference sequence). With V trimmed by 4 bases and J by 0 bases, 4 bases remained unmatched. The CDR3 loop reads CASSSSGGSTDTQYF. In DNA, the CDR3 is TGTGCCAGCAGCTCTAGCGGAGGGAGCACAGATACGCAGTATTTT.

The rearrangement joins TRBV7-9 to TRBJ2-1; D is perhaps TRBD2 (5 bases). V lost 5 bases, J lost 13 bases, and 21 bases lay in between. Per the germline V gene, CDR1 is SEHNR and CDR2 is FQNEAQ (reference sequence). This CDR3 spans 14 amino acids. The CDR3 region is CASSRDKTALEQFF. Written as DNA, the CDR3 is TGTGCCAGCAGCCGGGATAAGACGGCTTTAGAACAGTTCTTC.

The V and J genes are TRBV3-1 (or the pseudogene TRBV3-2) and TRBJ2-3; 9 positions agree with TRBD2. The CDR3 totals 16 residues. V dropped 0 bases and J dropped 2; count of bases not matched to a gene: 3. The germline V gene has CDR1 LGHDT and CDR2 YNNKEL (reference sequence). DNA for the CDR3: TGTGCCAGCAGCCAAGAGTCTAGCGGGGTCACAGATACGCAGTATTTT. This gives the protein CASSQESSGVTDTQYF.

The gene calls are TRBV28 and TRBJ2-7; D call uncertain. The CDR3 sequence is 15 residues long. Deletions cut 2 bases from V and 3 bases from J, with 14 bases between. Germline CDR1 reads MDHEN; CDR2 reads SYDVKM. CDR3 residues: CASSLNRVIYYEQYF. The CDR3 nucleotides read TGTGCCAGCAGTTTAAATCGGGTCATTTACTACGAGCAGTACTTC.

The genes are TRBV18 and TRBJ1-5, with D perhaps TRBD1 (6 bases). Germline loops: CDR1 KGHSH, CDR2 LQKENI. The CDR3 sequence is 15 residues long. Trimming took off 3 bases at V and 4 bases at J, with 13 bases between the two ends. DNA for the CDR3: TGTGCCAGCTCACCCCGAGACAGGCGTAATCAGCCCCAGCATTTT. Residues: CASSPRDRRNQPQHF.

The count of this clone is one. The chain couples TRBV5-1 to TRBJ2-1; a weak D match, TRBD2 (5 bases). Germline CDR1 is SGHRS and CDR2 is YFSETQ. The V gene lost 0 bases and the J gene lost 10 bases, with 14 bases spanning the gap. This CDR3 has 14 residues. The CDR3 spells CASSLGVGIREQFF. The CDR3 DNA sequence: TGCGCCAGCAGCTTGGGGGTCGGGATACGGGAGCAGTTCTTC. Variable domain in full (rest from reference TRBV5-1 and TRBJ2-1): KAGVTQTPRYLIKTRGQQVTLSCSPISGHRSVSWYQQTPGQGLQFLFEYFSETQRNKGNFPGRFSGRQFSNSRSEMNVSTLELGDSALYLCASSLGVGIREQFFGPGTRLTVL.

The chain carries TRBV5-1 and TRBJ1-1, with 10 bases matching TRBD1. After removal of 4 bases from V and 1 base from J, the junction contained 4 bases not matched to a gene. Germline CDR1 and CDR2: SGHRS and YFSETQ. This CDR3 is 15 amino acids long. The CDR3 DNA reads TGCGCCAGCAGCACAAGGACAGGGGGGAACACTGAAGCTTTCTTT. It is translated as CASSTRTGGNTEAFF.

V and J are TRBV6-6 and TRBJ2-7; 8 bases line up with TRBD2. Germline assignment: CDR1 MNHNY and CDR2 SVGAGI (reference sequence). Losses at the gene ends were 0 bases for V and 3 bases for J; bases not matched to a gene: 4. The CDR3 runs 15 residues. The CDR3 here is CASSYSSTSGYEQYF. The CDR3 coding sequence is TGTGCCAGCAGTTACTCGTCCACTAGCGGCTACGAGCAGTACTTC.

V and J are TRBV7-8 and TRBJ2-1; the match to TRBD2 covers 13 bases. From germline, CDR1 is SGHVS and CDR2 FQNEAQ. V dropped 5 bases and J dropped 8; count of bases not matched to a gene: 9. CDR3 length: 16 residues. CDR3 loop: CASSRRTSGSRDEQFF. CDR3 DNA sequence: TGTGCCAGCAGCCGCAGGACTAGCGGGAGTCGCGATGAGCAGTTCTTC.

V and J are TRBV4-2 and TRBJ1-2; TRBD1 is a possible D gene (5 bases). Germline CDR1 and CDR2: LGHNA and YNFKEQ. The CDR3 is 15 amino acids. V was clipped by 2 bases and J by 8 bases, with 18 bases between them. CDR3: CASSQSGQTFLGYTF. The CDR3 bases are TGTGCCAGCAGCCAATCAGGGCAGACTTTCTTAGGCTACACCTTC.

V usage is TRBV5-4 and J usage is TRBJ1-2; D unresolved. The V end lost 4 bases, the J end lost 2 bases, and 9 bases lay between the germline ends. This CDR3 has 13 residues. Per germline, CDR1 SGHNT and CDR2 YYREEE (reference sequence). The CDR3 spells CASSLDGNYGYTF. The CDR3 coding sequence is TGTGCCAGCAGCCTGGACGGGAACTATGGCTACACCTTC.

V and J are TRBV4-1 and TRBJ1-5; D uncertain. Deletions cut 3 bases from V and 3 bases from J, with 6 bases between. In germline, CDR1 is MGHRA, CDR2 YSYEKL. The CDR3 extends over 13 amino acids. The CDR3, as DNA: TGCGCCAGCAGCCAGGGCCTCAATCAGCCCCAGCATTTT. Its protein is CASSQGLNQPQHF.

The V gene is TRBV9, the J gene TRBJ2-1; possible D gene TRBD1, 6 bases. Trimming removed 3 bases from V and 8 bases from J, with 15 bases in between. CDR1 is SGDLS, CDR2 YYNGEE, per germline. This CDR3 is 14 amino acids long. CDR3 in DNA: TGTGCCAGCAGCGCCCTTGGTGGGGGCGATGAGCAGTTCTTC. It yields the protein CASSALGGGDEQFF.

This clone showed up just once. V and J are TRBV6-5 and TRBJ2-7, with 11 bases fitting TRBD2. Germline V lookup: CDR1 MNHEY, CDR2 SVGAGI. The CDR3 has 14 residues. The CDR3 loop is CASSGRFSSYEQYF. Written as DNA, the CDR3 is TGTGCTTCTAGCGGGAGGTTCAGCTCCTACGAGCAGTACTTC.